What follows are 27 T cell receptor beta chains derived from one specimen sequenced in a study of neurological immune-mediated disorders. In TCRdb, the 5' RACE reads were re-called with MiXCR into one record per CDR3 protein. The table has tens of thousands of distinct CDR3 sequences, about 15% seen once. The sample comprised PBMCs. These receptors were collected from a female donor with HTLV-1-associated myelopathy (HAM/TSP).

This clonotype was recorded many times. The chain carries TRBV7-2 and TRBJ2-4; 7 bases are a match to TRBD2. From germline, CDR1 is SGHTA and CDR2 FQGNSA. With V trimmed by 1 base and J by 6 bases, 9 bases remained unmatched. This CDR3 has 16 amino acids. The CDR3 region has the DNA TGTGCCAGCAGCTTAGGCGGGGTGGGACTAAGAAACATTCAGTACTTC. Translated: CASSLGGVGLRNIQYF.

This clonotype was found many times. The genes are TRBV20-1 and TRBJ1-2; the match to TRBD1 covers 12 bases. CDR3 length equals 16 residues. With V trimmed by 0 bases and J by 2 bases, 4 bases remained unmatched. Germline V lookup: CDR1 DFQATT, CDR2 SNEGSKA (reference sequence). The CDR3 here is CSARDLGTGGNYGYTF. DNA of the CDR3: TGCAGTGCTAGAGATCTTGGGACAGGGGGCAACTATGGCTACACCTTC.

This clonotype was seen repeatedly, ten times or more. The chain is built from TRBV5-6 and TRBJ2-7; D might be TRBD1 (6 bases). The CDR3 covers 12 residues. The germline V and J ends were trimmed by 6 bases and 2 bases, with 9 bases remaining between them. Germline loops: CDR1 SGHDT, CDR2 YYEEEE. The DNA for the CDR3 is TGTGCCAGCACAACAGGGCCCTACGAGCAGTACTTC. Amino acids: CASTTGPYEQYF.

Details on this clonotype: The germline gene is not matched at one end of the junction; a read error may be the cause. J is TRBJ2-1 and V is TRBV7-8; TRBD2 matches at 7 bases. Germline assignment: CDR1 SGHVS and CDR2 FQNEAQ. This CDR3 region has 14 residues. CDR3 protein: CASNLVPGRDEQLF. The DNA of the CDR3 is TGTGCCAGCAACTTAGTTCCGGGGAGGGATGAGCAGTTATTC.

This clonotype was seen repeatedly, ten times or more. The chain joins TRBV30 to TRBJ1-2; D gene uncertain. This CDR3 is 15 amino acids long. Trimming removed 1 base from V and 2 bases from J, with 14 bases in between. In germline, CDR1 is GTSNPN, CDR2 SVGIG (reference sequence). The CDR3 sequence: CAWSAIRTLNYGYTF. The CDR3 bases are TGTGCCTGGAGTGCTATCCGGACCCTAAACTATGGCTACACCTTC.

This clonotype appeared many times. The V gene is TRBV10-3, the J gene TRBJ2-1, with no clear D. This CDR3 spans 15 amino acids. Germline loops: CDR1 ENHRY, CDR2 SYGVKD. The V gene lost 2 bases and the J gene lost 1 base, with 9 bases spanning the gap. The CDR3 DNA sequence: TGTGCCATCAGTGAGGCTAGTGGTTCCTACAATGAGCAGTTCTTC. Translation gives CAISEASGSYNEQFF.

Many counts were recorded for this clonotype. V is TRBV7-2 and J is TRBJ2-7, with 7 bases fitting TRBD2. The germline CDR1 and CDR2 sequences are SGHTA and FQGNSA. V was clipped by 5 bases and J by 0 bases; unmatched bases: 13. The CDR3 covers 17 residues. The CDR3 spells CASSQQAAGDFSYEQYF. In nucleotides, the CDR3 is TGTGCCAGCAGCCAGCAGGCGGCGGGGGATTTCTCCTACGAGCAGTACTTC.

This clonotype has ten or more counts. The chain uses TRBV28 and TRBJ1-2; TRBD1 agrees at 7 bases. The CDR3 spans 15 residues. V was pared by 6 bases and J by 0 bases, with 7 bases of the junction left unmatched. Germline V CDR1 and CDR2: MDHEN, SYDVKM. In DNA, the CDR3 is TGTGCCAGCAGGTCGTCCGGGACAGCTAACTATGGCTACACCTTC. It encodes CASRSSGTANYGYTF.

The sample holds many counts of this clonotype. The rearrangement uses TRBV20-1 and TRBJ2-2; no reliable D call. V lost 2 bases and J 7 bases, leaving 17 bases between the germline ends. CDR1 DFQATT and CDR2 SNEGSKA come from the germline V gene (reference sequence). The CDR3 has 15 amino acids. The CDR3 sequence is CSARNPGDAGGELFF. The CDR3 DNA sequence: TGCAGTGCTAGAAACCCGGGTGACGCTGGCGGGGAGCTGTTTTTT.

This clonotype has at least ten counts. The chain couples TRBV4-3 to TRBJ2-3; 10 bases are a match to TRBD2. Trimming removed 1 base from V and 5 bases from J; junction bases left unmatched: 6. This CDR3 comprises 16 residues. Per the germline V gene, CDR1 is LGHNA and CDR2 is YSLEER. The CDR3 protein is CASSQGQAGGGDTQYF. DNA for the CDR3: TGCGCCAGCAGCCAAGGGCAAGCGGGGGGGGGAGATACGCAGTATTTT.

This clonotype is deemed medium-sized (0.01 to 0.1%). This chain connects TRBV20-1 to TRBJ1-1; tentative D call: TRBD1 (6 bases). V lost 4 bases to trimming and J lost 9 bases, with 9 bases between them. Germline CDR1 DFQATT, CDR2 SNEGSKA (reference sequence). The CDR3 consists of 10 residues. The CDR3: CSATGQKAFF. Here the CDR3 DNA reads TGCAGTGCTACGGGACAAAAAGCTTTCTTT.

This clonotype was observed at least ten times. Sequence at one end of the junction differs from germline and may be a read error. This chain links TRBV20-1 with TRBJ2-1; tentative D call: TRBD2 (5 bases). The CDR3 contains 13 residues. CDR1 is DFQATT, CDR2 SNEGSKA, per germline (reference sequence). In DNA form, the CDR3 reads TGCAGTGCTGGAGACCTTGGGCGGGCTGAGCAGTTCTTC. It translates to CSAGDLGRAEQFF.

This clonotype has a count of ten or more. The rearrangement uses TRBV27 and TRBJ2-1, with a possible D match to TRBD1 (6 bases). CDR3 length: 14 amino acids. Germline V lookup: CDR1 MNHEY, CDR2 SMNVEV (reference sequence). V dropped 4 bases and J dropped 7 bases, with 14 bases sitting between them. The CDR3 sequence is CASSWGLAGNEQFF. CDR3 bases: TGTGCCAGCAGTTGGGGGCTAGCAGGGAATGAGCAGTTCTTC.

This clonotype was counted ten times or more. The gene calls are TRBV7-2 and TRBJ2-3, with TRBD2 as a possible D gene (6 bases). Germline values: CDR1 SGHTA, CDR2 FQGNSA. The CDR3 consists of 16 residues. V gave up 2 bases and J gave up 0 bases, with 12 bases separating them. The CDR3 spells CASSLTQRVSTDTQYF. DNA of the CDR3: TGTGCCAGCAGCTTAACCCAGCGGGTTAGCACAGATACGCAGTATTTT.

This CDR3 is CAWLTGPNEQFF. CDR3 nucleotides: TGTGCCTGGTTGACGGGACCTAATGAGCAGTTCTTC. The rearrangement uses TRBV30 and TRBJ2-1; the D gene could be TRBD1 or TRBD2 (5 bases each). V was clipped by 5 bases and J by 7 bases, with 12 bases between them. Germline V gives CDR1 GTSNPN, CDR2 SVGIG (reference sequence). The length of the CDR3 is 12 residues.

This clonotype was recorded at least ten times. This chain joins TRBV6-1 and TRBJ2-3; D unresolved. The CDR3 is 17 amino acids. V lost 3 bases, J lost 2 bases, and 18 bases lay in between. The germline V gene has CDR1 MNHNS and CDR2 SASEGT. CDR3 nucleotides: TGTGCCAGCAGTGACCTTTTAAACTATCTTAACACAGATACGCAGTATTTT. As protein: CASSDLLNYLNTDTQYF.

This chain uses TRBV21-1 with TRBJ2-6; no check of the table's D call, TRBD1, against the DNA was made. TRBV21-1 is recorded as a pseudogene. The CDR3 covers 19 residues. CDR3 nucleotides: TGTGCCAGCAGCCCACGAGTTAGACAGGCTACCTCTGGGGCCAACGTCCTGACTTTC. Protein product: CASSPRVRQATSGANVLTF.

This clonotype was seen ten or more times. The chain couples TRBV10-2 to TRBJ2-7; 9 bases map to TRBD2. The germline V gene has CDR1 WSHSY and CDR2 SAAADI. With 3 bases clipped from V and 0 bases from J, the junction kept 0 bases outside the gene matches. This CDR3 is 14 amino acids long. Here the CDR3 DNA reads TGCGCCAGCAGTGAACTAGCGGGCTCCTACGAGCAGTACTTC. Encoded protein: CASSELAGSYEQYF.

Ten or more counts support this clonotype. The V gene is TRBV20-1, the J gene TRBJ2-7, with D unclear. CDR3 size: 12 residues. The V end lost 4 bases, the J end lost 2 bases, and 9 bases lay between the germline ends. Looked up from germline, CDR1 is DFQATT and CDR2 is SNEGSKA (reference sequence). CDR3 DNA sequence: TGCAGTGCTAACGCTGCTGCCTACGAGCAGTACTTC. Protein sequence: CSANAAAYEQYF.

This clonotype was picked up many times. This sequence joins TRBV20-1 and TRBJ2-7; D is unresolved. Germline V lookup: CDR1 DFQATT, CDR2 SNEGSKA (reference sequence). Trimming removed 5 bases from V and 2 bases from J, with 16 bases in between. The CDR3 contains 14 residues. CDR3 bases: TGCAGTGCTGTCAAAGAATCCAGCCCCTACGAGCAGTACTTC. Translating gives CSAVKESSPYEQYF.

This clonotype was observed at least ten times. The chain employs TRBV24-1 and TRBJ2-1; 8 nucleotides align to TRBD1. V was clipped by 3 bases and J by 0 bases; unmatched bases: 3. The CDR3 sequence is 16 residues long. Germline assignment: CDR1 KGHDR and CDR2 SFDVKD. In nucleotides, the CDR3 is TGTGCCACCAGTGATCCCGGGACAGGCTCCTACAATGAGCAGTTCTTC. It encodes CATSDPGTGSYNEQFF.

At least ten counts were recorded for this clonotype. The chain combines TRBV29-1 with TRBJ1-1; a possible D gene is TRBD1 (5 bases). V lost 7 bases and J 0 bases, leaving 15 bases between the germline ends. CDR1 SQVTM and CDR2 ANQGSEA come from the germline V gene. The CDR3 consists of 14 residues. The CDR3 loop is CSATRQGMNTEAFF. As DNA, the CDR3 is TGCAGCGCTACCCGTCAGGGTATGAACACTGAAGCTTTCTTT.

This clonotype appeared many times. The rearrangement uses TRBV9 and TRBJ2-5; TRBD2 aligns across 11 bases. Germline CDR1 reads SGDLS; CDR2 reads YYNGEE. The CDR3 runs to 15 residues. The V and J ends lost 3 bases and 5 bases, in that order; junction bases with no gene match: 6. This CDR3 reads CASSDTSGSVETQYF. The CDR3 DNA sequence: TGTGCCAGCAGCGATACTAGCGGGAGTGTGGAGACCCAGTACTTC.

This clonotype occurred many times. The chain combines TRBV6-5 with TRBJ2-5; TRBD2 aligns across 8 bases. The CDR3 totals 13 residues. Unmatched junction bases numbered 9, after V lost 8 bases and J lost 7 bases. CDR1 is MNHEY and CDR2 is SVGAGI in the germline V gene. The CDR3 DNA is TGTGCCAGCGAGCCGGGAGGGAGTCCGACCCAGTACTTC. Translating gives CASEPGGSPTQYF.

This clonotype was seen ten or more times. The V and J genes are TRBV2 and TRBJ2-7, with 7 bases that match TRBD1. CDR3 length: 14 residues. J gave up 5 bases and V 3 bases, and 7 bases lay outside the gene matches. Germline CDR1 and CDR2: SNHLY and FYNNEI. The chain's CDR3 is CASSDDRATNEQYF. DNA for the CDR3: TGTGCCAGCAGTGACGACAGGGCCACTAACGAGCAGTACTTC.

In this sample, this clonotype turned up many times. The CDR3 DNA is TGTGCCAGCAGTTCCGGGACAGGGTTGGCCGGGGAGCTGTTTTTT. Translated, it gives CASSSGTGLAGELFF. The V call is TRBV28, the J call TRBJ2-2; 9 positions agree with TRBD1. Germline V gene data show CDR1 as MDHEN and CDR2 as SYDVKM. Trimming took 4 bases from V and 6 from J; bases not matched to a gene: 6. This CDR3 spans 15 amino acids.

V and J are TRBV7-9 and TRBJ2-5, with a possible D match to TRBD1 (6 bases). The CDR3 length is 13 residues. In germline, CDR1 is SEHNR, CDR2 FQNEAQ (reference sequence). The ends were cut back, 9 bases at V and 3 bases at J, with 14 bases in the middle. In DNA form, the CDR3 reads TGTGCCAGTAAACTAAACAGGGAAGAGACCCAGTACTTC. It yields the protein CASKLNREETQYF.